Below, one TCR beta chain is given with its context. V lost 4 bases to trimming and J lost 4 bases; unmatched junction nucleotides: 11. Germline V gives CDR1 SGHRS, CDR2 YFSETQ. The CDR3 totals 15 residues. Noted time point: newly diagnosed GD, antithyroid drugs for less than 3 months. The TCR library used RNA extracted from PBMCs. These data originate in a study of regulatory T cells in long-lasting Graves disease. To make TCR beta libraries, researchers used iRepertoire HTBI primers and Arm-PCR of CDR3 regions. TCRdb fed the multiplex PCR reads into MiXCR, producing one record per CDR3 protein. The sample shows 400,000 to 650,000 distinct CDR3 sequences, roughly a sixth of them seen only once. The same sample was also studied in work on T cells in Graves' hyperthyroidism and ophthalmopathy.

The material sequenced was peripheral blood mononuclear cells (PBMCs), taken at new diagnosis, from a patient treated with antithyroid drugs. The sequence was collected from a woman aged 35-65 years with Graves disease. The chain links TRBV5-1 to TRBJ2-7; 7 bases are a match to TRBD1. The CDR3: CASSPSGTVPYEQYF. The DNA of the CDR3 is TGCGCCAGCAGCCCCTCCGGGACAGTTCCGTACGAGCAGTACTTC.